Below, 14 T cell receptor beta chains from the same sample are listed, as sequenced in a study of cytomegalovirus exposure and HLA in healthy donors. 13 Jbeta primers and 60 Vbeta primers were used for the PCR. This table comes from immunoSEQ multiplex PCR, and its TCRdb copy is limited to in-frame clones, with some not included. The data contain 110,000 to 150,000 clones, roughly 10% of them seen just once; the ten biggest clones take up less than 2%. Sequencing was carried out using PBMCs. The receptors were sampled from a man aged 50 to 59 in good health and CMV-seronegative.

A few counts support this clone. The CDR3 sequence: CASSFAVSSNEKLFF. The DNA of the CDR3 is TGTGCCAGCAGCTTCGCGGTCAGCTCTAATGAAAAACTGTTTTTT. This rearrangement joins TRBV5-4 to TRBJ1-4, with D unclear. This CDR3 region has 15 residues. Germline assignment: CDR1 SGHNT and CDR2 YYREEE (reference sequence). V was clipped by 2 bases and J by 3 bases, with 11 bases between them. The full variable domain, in which reference TRBV5-4 and TRBJ1-4 provide the parts outside the CDR3, is ETGVTQSPTHLIKTRGQQVTLRCSSQSGHNTVSWYQQALGQGPQFIFQYYREEENGRGNFPPRFSGLQFPNYSSELNVNALELDDSALYLCASSFAVSSNEKLFFGSGTQLSVL.

This clone was seen more than once but under ten times. The chain uses TRBV10-2 and TRBJ1-4; no firm D call. Germline lookup yields CDR1 WSHSY and CDR2 SAAADI. Trimming removed 5 bases from V and 6 bases from J, with 10 bases in between. The CDR3 spans 13 residues. Written as DNA, the CDR3 is TGCGCCAGCAGTAGTCAGGTGTATGAAAAACTGTTTTTT. This sequence encodes CASSSQVYEKLFF.

The chain recombines TRBV6-1 with TRBJ1-1; no firm D call. This CDR3 is built from 14 residues. Trimming took 2 bases from V and 5 from J, leaving 12 bases between them. From germline, CDR1 is MNHNS and CDR2 SASEGT. Written as DNA, the CDR3 is TGTGCCAGCAGTGAACGGGAGGCGTGGACTGAAGCTTTCTTT. It yields the protein CASSEREAWTEAFF.

The table lists this clone with a few counts. This chain joins TRBV6-5 and TRBJ2-1; 8 bases fit TRBD2. The trim removed 7 bases at V and 14 bases at J, leaving 13 bases unmatched. CDR1 is MNHEY, CDR2 SVGAGI, per germline. The CDR3 runs 13 residues. CDR3 nucleotides: TGTGCCAGCACGATTAGCGGGGCCCTGACTGAGTTCTTC. It translates to CASTISGALTEFF.

In this sample, this clone turned up a few times. V and J are TRBV10-1 and TRBJ2-7; 16 bases match TRBD2. The CDR3 has 18 amino acids. Trimming at V came to 1 base and at J to 2 bases, leaving 5 bases not matched to a gene. Germline-derived CDR1 and CDR2 are WNHNN and SYGVQD (reference sequence). The CDR3 is CASSEFPGLAGGPYEQYF. The CDR3 DNA reads TGCGCCAGCAGTGAGTTCCCGGGACTAGCGGGAGGGCCCTACGAGCAGTACTTC.

This clone was found a few times. The chain joins TRBV9 to TRBJ1-4, with 9 nucleotides matching TRBD1. The V gene end was trimmed by 0 bases and the J gene end by 3 bases; junction bases not matched to a gene: 6. The germline V gene has CDR1 SGDLS and CDR2 YYNGEE. The CDR3 consists of 17 residues. In DNA, the CDR3 is TGTGCCAGCAGCGTAGATGGGACAGGGAGGGCTAATGAAAAACTGTTTTTT. Translated: CASSVDGTGRANEKLFF. Variable domain in full (rest from reference TRBV9 and TRBJ1-4): DSGVTQTPKHLITATGQRVTLRCSPRSGDLSVYWYQQSLDQGLQFLIQYYNGEERAKGNILERFSAQQFPDLHSELNLSSLELGDSALYFCASSVDGTGRANEKLFFGSGTQLSVL.

This chain connects TRBV27 to TRBJ1-3; weak D call: TRBD1 (5 bases). The germline V and J ends were trimmed by 6 bases and 4 bases, with 16 bases remaining between them. The CDR3 has 15 residues. Germline loops: CDR1 MNHEY, CDR2 SMNVEV (reference sequence). The DNA for the CDR3 is TGTGCCAGCAGGCCTGGGGGGAGTGGGGGAAACACCATATATTTT. Amino acid sequence: CASRPGGSGGNTIYF.

The rearrangement uses TRBV7-9 and TRBJ1-1, with D possibly being TRBD1 (6 bases). The V end was cut by 4 bases, the J end by 8 bases, with 14 bases between. This CDR3 region has 13 residues. Germline lookup yields CDR1 SEHNR and CDR2 FQNEAQ (reference sequence). CDR3 sequence (DNA): TGTGCCAGCAGCTCCAGGGACACCGACGAAGCTTTCTTT. Amino acid sequence: CASSSRDTDEAFF.

The J gene is TRBJ2-7, the V gene TRBV29-1, with 8 bases matching TRBD1. CDR1 is SQVTM and CDR2 is ANQGSEA in the germline V gene. V was clipped by 5 bases and J by 7 bases; unmatched bases: 7. This CDR3 has 12 amino acids. CDR3 DNA: TGCAGCGTTCTCCGGGACAGGAGTGAGCAGTACTTC. Translating gives CSVLRDRSEQYF.

The chain uses TRBV7-2 and TRBJ1-1, with TRBD1 as a possible D gene (5 bases). V was shortened by 5 bases and J by 5 bases, with 18 bases between the two germline ends. The germline V gene has CDR1 SGHTA and CDR2 FQGNSA. The CDR3 sequence is 15 residues long. CDR3 in DNA: TGTGCCAGCAGCCCAACCCAGGGTAGATGGACTGAAGCTTTCTTT. This codes for CASSPTQGRWTEAFF.

This chain uses TRBV2 with TRBJ2-7; TRBD1 is a possible D gene (5 bases). The germline V and J ends were trimmed by 8 bases and 1 base, with 9 bases remaining between them. Germline CDR1 and CDR2: SNHLY and FYNNEI. This CDR3 spans 12 amino acids. CDR3: CASQTESYEQYF. The CDR3 coding sequence is TGTGCCAGCCAGACAGAGTCCTACGAGCAGTACTTC.

V is TRBV19 and J is TRBJ2-7, with 8 bases identical to TRBD1. The germline gives CDR1 LNHDA, CDR2 SQIVND (reference sequence). V was pared by 10 bases and J by 3 bases, with 14 bases of the junction left unmatched. This CDR3 is 15 amino acids long. CDR3 sequence (DNA): TGTGCCACCCGATGGGGATCAGGGGGCGACTACGAGCAGTACTTC. Protein: CATRWGSGGDYEQYF. Variable domain in full (rest from reference TRBV19 and TRBJ2-7): DGGITQSPKYLFRKEGQNVTLSCEQNLNHDAMYWYRQDPGQGLRLIYYSQIVNDFQKGDIAEGYSVSREKKESFPLTVTSAQKNPTAFYLCATRWGSGGDYEQYFGPGTRLTVT.

This chain joins TRBV27 and TRBJ1-5; TRBD1 is a possible D gene (6 bases). This CDR3 spans 16 amino acids. Germline V gene data show CDR1 as MNHEY and CDR2 as SMNVEV (reference sequence). V was clipped by 0 bases and J by 6 bases, with 15 bases between them. This CDR3 is CASSLSTGRGGQPQHF. Here the CDR3 DNA reads TGTGCCAGCAGTTTATCCACAGGGCGCGGGGGTCAGCCCCAGCATTTT.

This sequence joins TRBV9 and TRBJ2-1; 9 positions match TRBD1. Trimming at V came to 1 base and at J to 5 bases, leaving 7 bases not matched to a gene. This CDR3 contains 16 residues. CDR1 and CDR2 (germline): SGDLS, YYNGEE. CDR3 DNA: TGTGCCAGCAGCGTAACGGGACAGGGTGTGGACAATGAGCAGTTCTTC. Its translation is CASSVTGQGVDNEQFF.